This entry concerns a single T cell receptor beta chain. The data are from a study of technical replicates of blood from several donors. TCRdb's copy holds only in-frame clones and misses some; the assay was immunoSEQ multiplex PCR. The table lists about 82,000 clones, just over 95% of them singletons. The CDR3 is 11 amino acids. CDR1 and CDR2 (germline): MNHEY, SMNVEV (reference sequence). V lost 2 bases and J lost 9, with 7 bases in between. Sequences were obtained from T cells isolated from PBMCs. This sequence originates from a human donor in good health. This sequence joins TRBV27 and TRBJ1-1, with TRBD1 as a possible D gene (5 bases). CDR3: CASSLGTKAFF. CDR3 nucleotides: TGTGCCAGCAGTTTAGGGACTAAAGCTTTCTTT.